This TCR beta chain emerged from a study of control samples from healthy donors and cancer patients. Here immunoSEQ multiplex PCR was the method, and the copy in TCRdb shows in-frame clones only, minus some. The profile covers about 44,000 clones, with approximately 87% appearing a single time and roughly a tenth taken by the ten largest. J was trimmed by 1 base and V by 8 bases; bases with no gene match: 13. Looked up from germline, CDR1 is LNHDA and CDR2 is SQIVND (reference sequence). This CDR3 has 16 residues. The chain combines TRBV19 with TRBJ1-1, with TRBD1 identical over 7 bases. Specimen: PBMCs. The receptor comes from a woman aged 55-70 years with lung cancer. CDR3 DNA: TGTGCCAGTTCCCTCCCAGGGGGACAGAGGAACACTGAAGCTTTCTTT. Translated: CASSLPGGQRNTEAFF.